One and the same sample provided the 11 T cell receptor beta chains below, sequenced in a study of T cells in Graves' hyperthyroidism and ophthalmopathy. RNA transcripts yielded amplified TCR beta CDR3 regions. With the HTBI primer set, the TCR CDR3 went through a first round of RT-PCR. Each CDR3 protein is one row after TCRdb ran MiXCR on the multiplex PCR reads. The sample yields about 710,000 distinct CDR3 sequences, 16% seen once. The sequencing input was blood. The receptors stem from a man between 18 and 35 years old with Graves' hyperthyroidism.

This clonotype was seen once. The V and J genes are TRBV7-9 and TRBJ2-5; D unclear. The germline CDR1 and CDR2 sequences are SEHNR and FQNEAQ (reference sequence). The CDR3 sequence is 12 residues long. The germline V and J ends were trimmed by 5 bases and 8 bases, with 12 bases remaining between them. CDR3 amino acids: CASSIADGTQYF. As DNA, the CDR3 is TGTGCCAGCAGCATCGCTGACGGAACCCAGTACTTC.

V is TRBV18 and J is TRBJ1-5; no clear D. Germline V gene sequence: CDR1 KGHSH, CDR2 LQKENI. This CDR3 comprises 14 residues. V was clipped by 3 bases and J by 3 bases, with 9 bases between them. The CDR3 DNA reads TGTGCCAGCTCACCCTCCGCAATCAATCAGCCCCAGCATTTT. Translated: CASSPSAINQPQHF.

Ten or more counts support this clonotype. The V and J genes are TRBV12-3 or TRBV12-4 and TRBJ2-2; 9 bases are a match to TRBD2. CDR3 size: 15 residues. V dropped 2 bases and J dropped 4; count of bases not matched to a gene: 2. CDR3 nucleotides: TGTGCCAGCAGTTTACGCGGGAGGGCCACCGGGGAGCTGTTTTTT. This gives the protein CASSLRGRATGELFF.

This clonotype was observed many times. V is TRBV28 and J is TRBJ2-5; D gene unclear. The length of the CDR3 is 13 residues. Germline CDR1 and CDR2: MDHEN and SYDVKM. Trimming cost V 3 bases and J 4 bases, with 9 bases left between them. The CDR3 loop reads CASSLIPRETQYF. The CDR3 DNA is TGTGCCAGCAGTTTGATTCCACGAGAGACCCAGTACTTC.

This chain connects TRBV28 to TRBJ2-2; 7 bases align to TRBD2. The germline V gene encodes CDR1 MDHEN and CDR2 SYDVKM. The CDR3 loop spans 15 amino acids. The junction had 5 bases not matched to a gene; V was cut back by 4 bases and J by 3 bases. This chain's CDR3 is CASSSLAEYTGELFF. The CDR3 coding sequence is TGTGCCAGCAGTTCGCTAGCGGAATACACCGGGGAGCTGTTTTTT. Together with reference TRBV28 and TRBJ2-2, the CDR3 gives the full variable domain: DVKVTQSSRYLVKRTGEKVFLECVQDMDHENMFWYRQDPGLGLRLIYFSYDVKMKEKGDIPEGYSVSREKKERFSLILESASTNQTSMYLCASSSLAEYTGELFFGEGSRLTVL.

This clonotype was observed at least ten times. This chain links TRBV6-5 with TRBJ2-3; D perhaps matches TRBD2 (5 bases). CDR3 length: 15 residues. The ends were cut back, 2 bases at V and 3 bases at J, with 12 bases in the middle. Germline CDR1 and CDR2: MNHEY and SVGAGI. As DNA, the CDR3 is TGTGCCAGCAGTTACCTTACTAGGGCTACAGATACGCAGTATTTT. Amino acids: CASSYLTRATDTQYF.

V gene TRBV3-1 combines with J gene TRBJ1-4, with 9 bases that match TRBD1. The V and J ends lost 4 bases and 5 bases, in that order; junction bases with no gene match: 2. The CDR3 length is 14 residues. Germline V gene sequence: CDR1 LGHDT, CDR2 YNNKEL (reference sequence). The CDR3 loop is CASSRGTGNEKLFF. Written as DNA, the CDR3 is TGTGCCAGCAGCCGGGGGACAGGGAATGAAAAACTGTTTTTT.

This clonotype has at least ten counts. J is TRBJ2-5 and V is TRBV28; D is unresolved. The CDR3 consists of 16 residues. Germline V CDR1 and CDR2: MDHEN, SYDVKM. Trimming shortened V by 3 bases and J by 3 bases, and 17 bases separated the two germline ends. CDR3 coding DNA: TGTGCCAGCAGTTTCCCTGCCCAGACTGGGGAAGAGACCCAGTACTTC. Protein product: CASSFPAQTGEETQYF.

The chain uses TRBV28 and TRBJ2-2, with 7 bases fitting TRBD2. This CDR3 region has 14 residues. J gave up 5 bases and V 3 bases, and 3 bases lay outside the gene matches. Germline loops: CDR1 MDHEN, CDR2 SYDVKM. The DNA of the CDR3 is TGTGCCAGCAGTTTCGGGGGGTGGACCGGGGAGCTGTTTTTT. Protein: CASSFGGWTGELFF. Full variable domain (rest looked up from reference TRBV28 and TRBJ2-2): DVKVTQSSRYLVKRTGEKVFLECVQDMDHENMFWYRQDPGLGLRLIYFSYDVKMKEKGDIPEGYSVSREKKERFSLILESASTNQTSMYLCASSFGGWTGELFFGEGSRLTVL.

In nucleotides, the CDR3 is TGCAGTGCTACAGGACAGGAGAACACTGAAGCTTTCTTT. Translated: CSATGQENTEAFF. V gene TRBV20-1 combines with J gene TRBJ1-1, with TRBD1 identical over 7 bases. V was clipped by 4 bases and J by 1 base; unmatched bases: 3. The CDR3 length is 13 residues. From germline, CDR1 is DFQATT and CDR2 SNEGSKA (reference sequence).

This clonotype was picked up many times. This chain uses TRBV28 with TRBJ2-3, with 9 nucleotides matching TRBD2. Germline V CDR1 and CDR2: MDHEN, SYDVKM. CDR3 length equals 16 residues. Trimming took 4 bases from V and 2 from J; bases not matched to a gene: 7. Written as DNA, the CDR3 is TGTGCCAGCAGTTCCCGACTAGCGGAAAACACAGATACGCAGTATTTT. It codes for CASSSRLAENTDTQYF. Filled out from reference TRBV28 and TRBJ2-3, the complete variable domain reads DVKVTQSSRYLVKRTGEKVFLECVQDMDHENMFWYRQDPGLGLRLIYFSYDVKMKEKGDIPEGYSVSREKKERFSLILESASTNQTSMYLCASSSRLAENTDTQYFGPGTRLTVL.